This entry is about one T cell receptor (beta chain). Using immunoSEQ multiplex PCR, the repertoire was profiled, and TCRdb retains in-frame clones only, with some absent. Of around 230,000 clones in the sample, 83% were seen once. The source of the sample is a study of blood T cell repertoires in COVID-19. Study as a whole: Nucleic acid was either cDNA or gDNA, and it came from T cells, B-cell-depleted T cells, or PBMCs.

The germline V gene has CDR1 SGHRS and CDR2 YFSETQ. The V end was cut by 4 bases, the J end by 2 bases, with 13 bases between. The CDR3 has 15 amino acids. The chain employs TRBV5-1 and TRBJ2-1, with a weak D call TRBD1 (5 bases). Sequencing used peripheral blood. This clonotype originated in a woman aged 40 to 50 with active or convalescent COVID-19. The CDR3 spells CASSPDGAAYNEQFF. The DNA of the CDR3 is TGCGCCAGCAGCCCGGATGGGGCCGCCTACAATGAGCAGTTCTTC.